The source of this TCR beta chain is a study of CD8 T cells in ankylosing spondylitis. Study outcomes and limitations: Significant enrichment of disease-linked clones was reportedly seen in matched ankylosing spondylitis synovial fluid. Made up of eight or nine highly homologous variants, a TCR beta motif appeared characteristic of ankylosing spondylitis blood.

The V gene lost 6 bases and the J gene lost 5 bases, with 13 bases spanning the gap. Germline CDR1 reads MNHNY; CDR2 reads SVGAGI (reference sequence). This CDR3 comprises 13 residues. Quantitative 5'-RACE was performed with molecular barcodes, and it yielded the TCR beta libraries. TCRdb redid the calling of the 5' RACE reads with MiXCR, one entry per CDR3 protein. The sample yields under 850,000 distinct CDR3 sequences, 19% seen once. In this sample, this clonotype turned up a few times. Its antigen remains unknown. Sequenced sample: blood, either unsorted or a sorted T cell fraction (not recorded which). V usage is TRBV6-6 and J usage is TRBJ2-5; TRBD1 is a possible D gene (6 bases). This TCR was recovered from a male donor with ankylosing spondylitis. The CDR3 coding sequence is TGTGCCAGCAGCACACAGGGTTTCGAGACCCAGTACTTC. This codes for CASSTQGFETQYF.